Shown below are 10 T cell receptor beta chains from a single sample sequenced in a study of blood T cell repertoires in COVID-19. Here immunoSEQ multiplex PCR was the method, and the copy in TCRdb shows in-frame clones only, minus some. The sample lists 90,000 to 120,000 clones, roughly 84% occurring once. The material sequenced was peripheral blood. These TCRs come from a human donor in a cohort sampled during active COVID-19.

The rearrangement uses TRBV7-9 and TRBJ2-3; the match to TRBD2 covers 8 bases. The CDR3 sequence is 18 residues long. V was pared by 5 bases and J by 6 bases, with 19 bases of the junction left unmatched. Per the germline V gene, CDR1 is SEHNR and CDR2 is FQNEAQ (reference sequence). CDR3 sequence: CASSRYQRKREFGDTQYF. CDR3 nucleotide sequence: TGTGCCAGCAGCCGATATCAGCGGAAGCGGGAGTTTGGGGATACGCAGTATTTT.

This sequence joins TRBV18 and TRBJ1-5, with D possibly TRBD1 on 6 matching bases. V gave up 8 bases and J gave up 5 bases, with 19 bases separating them. The CDR3 runs 15 residues. The germline V gene has CDR1 KGHSH and CDR2 LQKENI. In DNA form, the CDR3 reads TGTGCCAGCGCGATCTCACAGGGTCCGGATCAGCCCCAGCATTTT. It codes for CASAISQGPDQPQHF.

The chain links TRBV23-1 to TRBJ2-7; 7 bases map to TRBD1. TRBV23-1 is classed as an ORF, of uncertain function. The CDR3 length is 12 residues. J was trimmed by 12 bases and V by 2 bases; bases with no gene match: 7. CDR3 in amino acids: CASSQIGTDLYV. Written as DNA, the CDR3 is TGCGCCAGCAGTCAAATAGGGACAGACCTGTACGTC.

The chain employs TRBV15 and TRBJ1-2, with D unresolved. The CDR3 is 15 amino acids. Trimming cost V 5 bases and J 1 base, with 14 bases left between them. The germline CDR1 and CDR2 sequences are LNHNV and YYDKDF (reference sequence). Here the CDR3 DNA reads TGTGCCACCAGCCCCCGTACAGCATATAACTATGGCTACACCTTC. Amino acid sequence: CATSPRTAYNYGYTF.

This clone was recorded once. The rearrangement joins TRBV9 to TRBJ1-6; 8 nucleotides line up with TRBD1. The V gene's germline CDR1 is SGDLS and CDR2 YYNGEE. CDR3 length: 14 amino acids. J lost 8 bases, V lost 2 bases, and 3 bases had no gene match. The CDR3 is CASSVQGADSPLHF. In nucleotides, the CDR3 is TGTGCCAGCAGCGTCCAGGGGGCTGATTCACCCCTCCACTTT.

This clone was recorded only once. This chain connects TRBV19 to TRBJ1-5; D is perhaps TRBD1 (5 bases). CDR1 and CDR2 from the germline V gene are LNHDA and SQIVND (reference sequence). Trimming cost V 0 bases and J 7 bases, with 7 bases left between them. This CDR3 has 13 amino acids. The CDR3 protein is CASSIDRVQPQHF. The DNA for the CDR3 is TGTGCCAGTAGTATAGACAGGGTACAGCCCCAGCATTTT.

This sequence joins TRBV3-1 (or the pseudogene TRBV3-2) and TRBJ2-5; unclear D gene. V lost 1 base and J 5 bases, leaving 11 bases between the germline ends. CDR1 is LGHDT, CDR2 YNNKEL, per germline (reference sequence). The CDR3 loop spans 14 amino acids. The CDR3 DNA follows: TGTGCCAGCAGCCAAGCACGTACGAGGGAGACCCAGTACTTC. Translated, it gives CASSQARTRETQYF.

The CDR3 bases are TGTGCCAGCAGTTCATACGGCTATGGCTACACCTTC. This translates into CASSSYGYGYTF. This chain uses TRBV28 with TRBJ1-2; unclear D gene. The CDR3 is made up of 12 amino acids. V lost 4 bases and J 4 bases, leaving 7 bases between the germline ends. Germline values: CDR1 MDHEN, CDR2 SYDVKM.

This clone has a handful of counts. The chain employs TRBV5-4 and TRBJ1-2; D remains unclear. Germline assignment: CDR1 SGHNT and CDR2 YYREEE (reference sequence). With 1 base removed from V and 2 bases from J, the gap between germline ends came to 3 bases. There are 12 residues in the CDR3. The CDR3 coding sequence is TGTGCCAGCAGCTTGCAAAACTATGGCTACACCTTC. This encodes CASSLQNYGYTF.

The chain carries TRBV5-5 and TRBJ1-2; D possibly corresponds to TRBD1 (5 bases). CDR3 length equals 14 residues. V shed 4 bases and J shed 2 bases, with 12 bases lying between them. Germline lookup yields CDR1 SGHKS and CDR2 YYEKEE (reference sequence). CDR3 in amino acids: CASSDSVRNYGYTF. Here the CDR3 DNA reads TGTGCCAGCAGCGACAGTGTTCGGAACTATGGCTACACCTTC.